A selection of T cell receptor beta chains follows, all from one sample in a study of beta chain features in type 1 diabetes. Some clones are missing from TCRdb's copy, which holds only in-frame ones; the method was immunoSEQ multiplex PCR. The table has fewer than 350,000 clones, over 12% seen once. The material sequenced was naive CD4+ T cells from blood. These TCRs come from a man younger than 35 with type 1 diabetes. Both conserved end residues are part of each CDR3. The order of the fields is CDR3 length, J gene, V gene, clone size, D gene, CDR3 protein, CDR3 DNA. A D gene is named only where the DNA matches it firmly. A row's size may be missing; if present it is once, few, many or a size class.

>12|TRBJ2-7|TRBV28|.|.
CASSLFNYEQYF
TGTGCCAGCAGTTTATTCAACTACGAGCAGTACTTC
>13|TRBJ1-2|TRBV6-6|.|.
CASSPKGVYGYTF
TGTGCCAGCAGTCCAAAAGGAGTCTATGGCTACACCTTC
>14|TRBJ2-2|TRBV5-1|few|TRBD1
CASSHDRATGELFF
TGCGCCAGCAGCCACGACAGGGCCACCGGGGAGCTGTTTTTT
>16|TRBJ2-5|TRBV6-5|few|TRBD1
CASSYGAGGFGETQYF
TGTGCCAGCAGTTACGGGGCAGGGGGCTTTGGGGAGACCCAGTACTTC
>16|TRBJ2-7|TRBV7-2|.|TRBD2
CASSSRGSGGIYEQYF
TGTGCCAGCAGCTCCCGCGGTAGCGGGGGTATCTACGAGCAGTACTTC
>12|TRBJ1-1|TRBV4-3|few|TRBD1
CARIQGATEAFF
TGCGCCAGGATACAGGGGGCAACTGAAGCTTTCTTT
>18|TRBJ2-1|TRBV30|few|TRBD2
CAWSNRGLAGGSYNEQFF
TGTGCCTGGAGTAACCGGGGACTAGCGGGAGGCTCCTACAATGAGCAGTTCTTC
>15|TRBJ2-1|TRBV7-8|.|TRBD2
CASTIAGGTYNEQFF
TGTGCCAGTACAATAGCGGGGGGGACCTACAATGAGCAGTTCTTC
>17|TRBJ2-7|TRBV21-1|few|.
CAKRVQGGTGEHYEQYF
TGTGCCAAAAGAGTCCAGGGCGGGACAGGGGAACACTACGAGCAGTACTTC
>14|TRBJ2-1|TRBV5-1|.|TRBD1
CASFRDRGENEQFF
TGCGCCAGCTTCCGGGACAGGGGGGAGAATGAGCAGTTCTTC
>13|TRBJ2-5|TRBV5-5|.|.
CASSRGQQETQYF
TGTGCCAGCAGCCGCGGACAGCAAGAGACCCAGTACTTC
>15|TRBJ2-7|TRBV7-9|few|.
CASSPPGGLIYEQYF
TGTGCCAGCAGCCCCCCCGGGGGACTGATCTACGAGCAGTACTTC
>14|TRBJ2-7|TRBV10-3|.|.
CAISRQELSYEQYF
TGTGCCATCAGTCGACAGGAACTTTCCTACGAGCAGTACTTC
>15|TRBJ1-1|TRBV28|.|TRBD1
CASSPTLDRGRRAFF
TGTGCCAGCAGCCCCACCTTAGACAGGGGGCGCCGGGCTTTCTTT
>16|TRBJ2-3|TRBV9|.|TRBD2
CASSVGTSGGADTQYF
TGTGCCAGCAGCGTAGGGACTAGCGGGGGGGCCGATACGCAGTATTTT
>16|TRBJ2-1|TRBV6-4|.|TRBD2
CASNPTTSGADNEQFF
TGTGCCAGCAATCCGACGACTAGCGGGGCCGACAATGAGCAGTTCTTC
>14|TRBJ2-3|TRBV4-3|few|.
CASSQESSTDTQYF
TGCGCCAGCAGCCAGGAGTCTAGCACAGATACGCAGTATTTT
>15|TRBJ1-1|TRBV5-4|.|TRBD1
CASSLGDRENTEAFF
TGTGCCAGCAGCTTGGGGGACAGGGAGAACACTGAAGCTTTCTTT
>14|TRBJ1-2|TRBV19|few|.
CASHPPRESYGYTF
TGTGCCAGCCACCCCCCCAGGGAAAGCTATGGCTACACCTTC
>16|TRBJ2-4|TRBV30|.|.
CAWFYGEPAPKNIQYF
TGTGCCTGGTTTTACGGGGAACCTGCACCCAAAAACATTCAGTACTTC
>10|TRBJ1-5|TRBV7-9|.|.
CASGDWPQHF
TGTGCCAGCGGAGATTGGCCCCAGCATTTT
>13|TRBJ2-4|TRBV6-1|.|.
CASSEDKANIQYF
TGTGCCAGCAGTGAAGATAAAGCAAACATTCAGTACTTC
>14|TRBJ2-2|TRBV9|few|TRBD2
CASSPRTSGGELFF
TGTGCCAGCAGCCCCCGGACTAGCGGCGGGGAGCTGTTTTTT
>15|TRBJ1-6|TRBV11-2|.|TRBD1
CASSPTGTGNSPLHF
TGTGCCAGCAGCCCTACCGGGACAGGGAATTCACCCCTCCACTTT
>12|TRBJ2-3|TRBV7-8|few|.
CASSSTADTQYF
TGTGCCAGCAGCTCCACGGCAGATACGCAGTATTTT
>12|TRBJ2-7|TRBV28|few|.
CASSFETYEQYF
TGTGCCAGCAGTTTCGAGACTTACGAGCAGTACTTC